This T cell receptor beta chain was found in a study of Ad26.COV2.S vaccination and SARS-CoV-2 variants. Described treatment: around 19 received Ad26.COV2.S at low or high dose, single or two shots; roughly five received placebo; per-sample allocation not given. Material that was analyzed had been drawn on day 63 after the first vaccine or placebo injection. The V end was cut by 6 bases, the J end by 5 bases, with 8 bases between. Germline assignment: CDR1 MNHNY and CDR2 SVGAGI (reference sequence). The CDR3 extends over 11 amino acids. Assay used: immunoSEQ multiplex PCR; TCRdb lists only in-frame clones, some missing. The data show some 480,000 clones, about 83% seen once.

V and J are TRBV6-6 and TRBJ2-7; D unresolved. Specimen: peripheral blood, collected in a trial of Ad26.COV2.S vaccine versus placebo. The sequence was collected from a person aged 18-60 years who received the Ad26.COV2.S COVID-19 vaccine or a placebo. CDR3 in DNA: TGTGCCAGCAGGAAGGGAAACGAGCAGTACTTC. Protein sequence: CASRKGNEQYF.